This TCR beta chain was recorded in a study of STAT5B mutations in CD4+ large granular lymphocyte leukemia. Concerning this clone itself: Its matching antigen is unknown.

Germline CDR1 is SGDLS and CDR2 is YYNGEE. Trimming took off 4 bases at V and 10 bases at J, with 20 bases between the two ends. The CDR3 has 14 residues. The data were produced by immunoSEQ multiplex PCR, yet TCRdb's version contains in-frame clones alone and is incomplete. This sample has tens of thousands of clones, with 65% to 85% found just once. Study-wide results and caveats: 8/27 top patient clones versus 2/35 control clones were TRBV06-family. Without putative leukemic clones, patient CD4-sorted repertoires remained more clonal than healthy CD4+ repertoires.

The sequence was obtained from a human donor in good health. The sequenced material came from CD4+ T cells from blood buffy coats. This chain uses TRBV9 with TRBJ1-1; D is unclear. The CDR3 DNA reads as TGTGCCAGCAGCCCCCACGGCGGGAGAAATTTAGCTTTCTTT. Its protein product is CASSPHGGRNLAFF.